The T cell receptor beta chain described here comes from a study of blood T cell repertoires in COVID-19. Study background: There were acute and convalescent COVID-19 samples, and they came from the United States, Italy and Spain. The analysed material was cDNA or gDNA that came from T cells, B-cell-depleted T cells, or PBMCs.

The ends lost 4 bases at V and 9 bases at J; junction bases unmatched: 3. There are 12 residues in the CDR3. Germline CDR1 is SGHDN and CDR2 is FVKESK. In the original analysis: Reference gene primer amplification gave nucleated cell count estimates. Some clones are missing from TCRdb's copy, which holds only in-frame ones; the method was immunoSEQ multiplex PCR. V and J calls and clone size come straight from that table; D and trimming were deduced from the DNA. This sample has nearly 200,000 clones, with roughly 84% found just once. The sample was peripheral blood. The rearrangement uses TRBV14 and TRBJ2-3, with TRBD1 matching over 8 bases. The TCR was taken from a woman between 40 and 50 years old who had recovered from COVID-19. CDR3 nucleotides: TGTGCCAGCAGCCGGGGACAGGACACGCAGTATTTT. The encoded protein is CASSRGQDTQYF.